This T cell receptor beta chain was documented in a study of T cells in localized non-small cell lung cancer. For this clone: Antigen unknown.

Clones were sequenced by immunoSEQ multiplex PCR, and TCRdb holds only the in-frame ones, with some missing. The table has tens of thousands of clones, approximately 80% seen once. The length of the CDR3 is 15 residues. Germline CDR1 is MNHNS and CDR2 is SASEGT. Trimming removed 0 bases from V and 10 bases from J, with 15 bases in between. Study-level results: Compared with tumor, uninvolved adjacent lung displayed greater T cell clonality, ranking highest overall. In adjacent lung appeared a median around 54 of the top 100 tumor clones. Heterogeneity stays possible, as sequencing covered only one tumor region.

This chain joins TRBV6-1 and TRBJ1-4, with unresolved D. The sample here was peripheral blood, taken before any cancer treatment. The receptor was derived from a female donor older than 55 with stage I lung adenocarcinoma. This chain's CDR3 is CASSEAGSVFGKLFF. The CDR3 DNA sequence: TGTGCCAGCAGTGAAGCAGGGTCAGTCTTTGGAAAACTGTTTTTT.